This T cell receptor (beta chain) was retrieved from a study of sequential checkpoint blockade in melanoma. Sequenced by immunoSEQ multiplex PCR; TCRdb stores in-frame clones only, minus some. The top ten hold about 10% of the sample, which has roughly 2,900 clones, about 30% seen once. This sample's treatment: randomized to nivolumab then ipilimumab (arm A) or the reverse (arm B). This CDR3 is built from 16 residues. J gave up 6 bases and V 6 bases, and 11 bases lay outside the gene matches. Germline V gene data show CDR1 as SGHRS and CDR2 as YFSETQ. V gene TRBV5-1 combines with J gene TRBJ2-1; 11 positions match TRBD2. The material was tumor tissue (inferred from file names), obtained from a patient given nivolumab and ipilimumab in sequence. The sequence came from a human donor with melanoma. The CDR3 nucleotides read TGCGCCAGCACCCCTCTAGCGGGAGGTATTTCCAATGAGCAGTTCTTC. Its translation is CASTPLAGGISNEQFF. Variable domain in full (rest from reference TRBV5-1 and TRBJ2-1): KAGVTQTPRYLIKTRGQQVTLSCSPISGHRSVSWYQQTPGQGLQFLFEYFSETQRNKGNFPGRFSGRQFSNSRSEMNVSTLELGDSALYLCASTPLAGGISNEQFFGPGTRLTVL.